This T cell receptor beta chain was profiled in a study of T-cell memory formation after mild COVID-19. General observations from the study: Nothing confirmed that second-wave clones peaking on day 37 were specific for SARS-CoV-2. CD4/CD8 balance held among clones contracting day 15 to 85, and later expanders leaned CD4+.

TCRalpha and TCRbeta libraries used 5'RACE with constant-segment primers and UMIs. TCRdb analysed the 5' RACE reads with MiXCR anew, one entry per CDR3 protein. The sample contains just under 550,000 distinct CDR3 sequences, about a fifth of which appear only once. This CDR3 region has 14 residues. Trimming left V 3 bases short and J 0 bases short, with 8 bases between. CDR1 and CDR2 from the germline V gene are LGHNA and YNFKEQ. About this clonotype itself: Its antigen remains unknown.

The receptor comes from an adult woman who had mild COVID-19 (a few samples of this study predate the infection). Cell type and time point are not known. Sequenced material: PBMCs or a T cell subset sorted from them (not recorded which). The rearrangement joins TRBV4-2 to TRBJ1-2, with D hard to call. CDR3 in amino acids: CASSQPDSNYGYTF. The CDR3, as DNA: TGTGCCAGCAGCCAGCCAGATTCTAACTATGGCTACACCTTC.